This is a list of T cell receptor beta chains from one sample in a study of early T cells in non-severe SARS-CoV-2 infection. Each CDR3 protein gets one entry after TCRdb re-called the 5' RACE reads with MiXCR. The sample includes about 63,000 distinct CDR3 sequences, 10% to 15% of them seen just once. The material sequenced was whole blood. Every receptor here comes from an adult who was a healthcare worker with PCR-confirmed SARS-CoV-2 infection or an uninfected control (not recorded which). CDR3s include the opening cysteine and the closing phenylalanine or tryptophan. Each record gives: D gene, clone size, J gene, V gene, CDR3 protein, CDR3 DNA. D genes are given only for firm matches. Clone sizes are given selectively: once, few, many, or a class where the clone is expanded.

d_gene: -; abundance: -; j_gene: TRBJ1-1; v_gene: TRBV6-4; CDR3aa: CASRHGQNTEAFF; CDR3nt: TGTGCCAGCAGACACGGCCAGAACACTGAAGCTTTCTTT
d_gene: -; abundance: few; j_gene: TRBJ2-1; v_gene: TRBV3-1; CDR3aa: CASSPWENNEQFF; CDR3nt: TGTGCCAGCAGTCCCTGGGAGAACAATGAGCAGTTCTTC
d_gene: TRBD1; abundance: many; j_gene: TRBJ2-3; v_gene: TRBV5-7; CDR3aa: CASSPIGTGTDTQYF; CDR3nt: TGTGCCAGCAGCCCGATTGGGACAGGGACAGATACGCAGTATTTT
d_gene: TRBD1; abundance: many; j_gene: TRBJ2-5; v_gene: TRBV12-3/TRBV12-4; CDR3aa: CASSSGGFNQETQYF; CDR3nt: TGTGCCAGCAGTTCAGGGGGATTTAACCAAGAGACCCAGTACTTC
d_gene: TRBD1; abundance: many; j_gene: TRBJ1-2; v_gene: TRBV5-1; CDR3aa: CASSLEQGGYGYTF; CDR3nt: TGCGCCAGCAGCTTGGAACAGGGGGGTTATGGCTACACCTTC
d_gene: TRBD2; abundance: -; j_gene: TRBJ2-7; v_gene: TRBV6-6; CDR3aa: CASSYSAERGYPYEQYF; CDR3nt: TGTGCCAGCAGTTACTCGGCGGAGCGGGGGTACCCCTACGAGCAGTACTTC
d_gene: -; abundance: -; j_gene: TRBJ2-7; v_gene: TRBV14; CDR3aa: CASSQDWAGDYEQYF; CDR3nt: TGTGCCAGCAGCCAAGATTGGGCAGGGGACTACGAGCAGTACTTC
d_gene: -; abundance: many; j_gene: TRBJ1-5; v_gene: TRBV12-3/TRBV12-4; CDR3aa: CASSSFSNQPQHF; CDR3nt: TGTGCCAGCAGCTCATTTAGCAATCAGCCCCAGCATTTT
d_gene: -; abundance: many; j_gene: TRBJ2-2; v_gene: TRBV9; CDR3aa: CASSPVFPNTGELFF; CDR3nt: TGTGCCAGCAGCCCCGTTTTTCCAAACACCGGGGAGCTGTTTTTT
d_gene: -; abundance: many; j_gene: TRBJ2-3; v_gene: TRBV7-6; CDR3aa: CASSQETNLGDTQYF; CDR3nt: TGTGCCAGCAGCCAAGAAACAAACCTGGGAGATACGCAGTATTTT
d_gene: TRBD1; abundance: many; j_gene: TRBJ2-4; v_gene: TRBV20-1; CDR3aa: CSAGTGDIQYF; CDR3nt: TGCAGTGCTGGGACAGGGGACATTCAGTACTTC
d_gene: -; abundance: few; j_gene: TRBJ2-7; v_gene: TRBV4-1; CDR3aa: CASSHPPRGYEQYF; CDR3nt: TGCGCCAGCAGCCACCCACCCCGAGGGTACGAGCAGTACTTC
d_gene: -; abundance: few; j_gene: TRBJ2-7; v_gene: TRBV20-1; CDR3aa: CSARDTTGGTYEQYF; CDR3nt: TGCAGTGCTAGAGATACGACAGGAGGCACCTACGAGCAGTACTTC
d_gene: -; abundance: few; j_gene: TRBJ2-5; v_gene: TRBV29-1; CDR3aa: CSVGTPGLETQYF; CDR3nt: TGCAGCGTCGGGACACCGGGCCTGGAGACCCAGTACTTC
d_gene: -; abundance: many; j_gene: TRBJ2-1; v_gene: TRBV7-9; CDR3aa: CASSGTNNEQFF; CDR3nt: TGTGCCAGCAGCGGGACAAACAATGAGCAGTTCTTC
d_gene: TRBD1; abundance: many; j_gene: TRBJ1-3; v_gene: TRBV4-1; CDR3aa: CASSQTGAGNTIYF; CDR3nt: TGCGCCAGCAGCCAGACAGGGGCTGGAAACACCATATATTTT
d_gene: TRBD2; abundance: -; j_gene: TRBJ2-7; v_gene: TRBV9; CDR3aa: CASSVGTSGSYEQYF; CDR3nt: TGTGCCAGCAGCGTAGGGACTAGCGGGTCCTACGAGCAGTACTTC
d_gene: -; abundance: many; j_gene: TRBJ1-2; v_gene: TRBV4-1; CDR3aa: CASSQREPEHYGYTF; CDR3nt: TGCGCCAGCAGCCAAAGAGAACCCGAACACTATGGCTACACCTTC
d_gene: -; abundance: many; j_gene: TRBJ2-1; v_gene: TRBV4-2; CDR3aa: CASSQEPALNPLYNEQFF; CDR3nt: TGTGCCAGCAGCCAAGAACCCGCACTAAACCCTCTTTACAATGAGCAGTTCTTC
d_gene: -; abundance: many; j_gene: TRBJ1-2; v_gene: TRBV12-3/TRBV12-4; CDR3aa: CASSFSGFGGYTF; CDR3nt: TGTGCCAGCAGTTTCTCGGGTTTCGGTGGCTACACCTTC
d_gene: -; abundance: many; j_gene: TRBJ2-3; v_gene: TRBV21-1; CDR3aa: CASIDVGTQYF; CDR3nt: TGTGCCAGCATCGACGTGGGTACGCAGTATTTT
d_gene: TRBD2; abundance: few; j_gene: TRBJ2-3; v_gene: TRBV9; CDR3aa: CASSSRLAGGTDTQYF; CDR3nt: TGTGCCAGCAGCTCTAGACTAGCGGGGGGCACAGATACGCAGTATTTT
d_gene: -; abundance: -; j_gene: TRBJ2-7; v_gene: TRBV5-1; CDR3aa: CASSFDFYEQYF; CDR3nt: TGCGCCAGCAGCTTCGACTTCTACGAGCAGTACTTC
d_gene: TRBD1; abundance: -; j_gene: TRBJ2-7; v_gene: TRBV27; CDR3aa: CASSLTGAPYEQYF; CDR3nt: TGTGCCAGCAGTTTGACAGGGGCTCCCTACGAGCAGTACTTC
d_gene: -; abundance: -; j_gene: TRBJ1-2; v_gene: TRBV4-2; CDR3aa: CASSPSVGPDYGYTF; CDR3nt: TGTGCCAGCAGCCCCTCTGTAGGCCCCGACTATGGCTACACCTTC
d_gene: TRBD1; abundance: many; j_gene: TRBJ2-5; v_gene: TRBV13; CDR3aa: CASSFRRTGGSGRETQYF; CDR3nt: TGTGCCAGCAGCTTCCGCCGGACAGGGGGCTCGGGTAGAGAGACCCAGTACTTC
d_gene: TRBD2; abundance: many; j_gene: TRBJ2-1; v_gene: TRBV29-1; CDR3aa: CSGGPGLGGNEQFF; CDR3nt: TGCAGCGGCGGGCCGGGACTAGGCGGCAATGAGCAGTTCTTC
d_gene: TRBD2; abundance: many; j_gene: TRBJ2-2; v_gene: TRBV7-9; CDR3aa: CASSFWTGGTGELFF; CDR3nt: TGTGCCAGCAGCTTTTGGACGGGAGGAACCGGGGAGCTGTTTTTT
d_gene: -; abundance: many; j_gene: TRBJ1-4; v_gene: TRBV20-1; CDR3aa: CSAREPGPSNEKLFF; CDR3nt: TGCAGTGCTAGAGAGCCGGGACCGAGTAATGAAAAACTGTTTTTT
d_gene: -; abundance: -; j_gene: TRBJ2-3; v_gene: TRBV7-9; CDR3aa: CASSLRVSGGATDTQYF; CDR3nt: TGTGCCAGCAGCTTACGTGTGTCGGGCGGGGCCACAGATACGCAGTATTTT
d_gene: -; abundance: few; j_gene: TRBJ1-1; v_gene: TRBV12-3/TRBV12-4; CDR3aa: CASLLGPAVGEAFF; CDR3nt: TGTGCCAGCCTCTTAGGCCCGGCAGTGGGTGAGGCTTTCTTT
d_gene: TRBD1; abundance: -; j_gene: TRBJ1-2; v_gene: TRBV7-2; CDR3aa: CASSLGQGHGYTF; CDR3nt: TGTGCCAGCAGCTTAGGACAGGGGCACGGCTACACCTTC
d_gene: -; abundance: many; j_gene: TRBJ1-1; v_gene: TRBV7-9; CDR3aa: CASSLARGNRVNTEAFF; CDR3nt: TGTGCCAGCAGCTTAGCGAGGGGCAATCGGGTGAACACTGAAGCTTTCTTT
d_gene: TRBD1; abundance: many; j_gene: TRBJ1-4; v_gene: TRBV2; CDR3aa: CASSLTGGREKLFF; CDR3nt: TGTGCCAGCAGCCTGACAGGGGGCCGGGAAAAACTGTTTTTT
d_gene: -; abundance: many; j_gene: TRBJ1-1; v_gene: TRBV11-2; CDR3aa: CASSRQGYTEAFF; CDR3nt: TGTGCCAGCAGCCGTCAGGGGTACACTGAAGCTTTCTTT
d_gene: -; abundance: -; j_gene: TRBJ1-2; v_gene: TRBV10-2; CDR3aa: CASRGQEYGYTF; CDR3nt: TGCGCCAGCAGGGGGCAGGAATATGGCTACACCTTC
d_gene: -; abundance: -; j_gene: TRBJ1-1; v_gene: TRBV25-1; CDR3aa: CASTAGGFEAFF; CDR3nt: TGTGCCAGCACGGCGGGCGGGTTTGAAGCTTTCTTT
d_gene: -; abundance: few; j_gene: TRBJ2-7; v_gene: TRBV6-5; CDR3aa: CASSPSGTAYEQYF; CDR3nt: TGTGCCAGCAGTCCCTCCGGGACGGCCTACGAGCAGTACTTC
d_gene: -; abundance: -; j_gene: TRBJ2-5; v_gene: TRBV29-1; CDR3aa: CSVGTMRQETQYF; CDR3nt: TGCAGCGTTGGGACTATGAGGCAAGAGACCCAGTACTTC
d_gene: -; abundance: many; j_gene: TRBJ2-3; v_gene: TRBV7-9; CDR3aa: CASSPREPSTDTQYF; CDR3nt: TGTGCCAGCAGCCCTCGGGAGCCCAGCACAGATACGCAGTATTTT
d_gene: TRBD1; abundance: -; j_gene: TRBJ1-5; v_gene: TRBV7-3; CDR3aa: CASSQGANQPQHF; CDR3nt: TGTGCCAGCAGCCAGGGGGCTAATCAGCCCCAGCATTTT
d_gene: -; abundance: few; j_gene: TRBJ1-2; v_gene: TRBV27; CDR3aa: CASSLGAGLVCTF; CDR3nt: TGTGCCAGCAGTTTAGGGGCAGGGTTGGTGTGCACCTTC
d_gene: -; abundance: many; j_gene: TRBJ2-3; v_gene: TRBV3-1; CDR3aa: CASSPQSVEITTQYF; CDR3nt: TGTGCCAGCAGCCCCCAGAGCGTAGAGATTACCACGCAGTATTTT
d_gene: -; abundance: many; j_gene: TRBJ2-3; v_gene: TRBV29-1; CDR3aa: CSVEDGGTDTQYF; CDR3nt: TGCAGCGTTGAGGACGGAGGTACAGATACGCAGTATTTT
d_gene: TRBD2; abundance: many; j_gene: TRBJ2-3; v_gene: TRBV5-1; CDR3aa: CASSLLSGGTDTQYF; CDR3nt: TGCGCCAGCAGCTTGTTGAGCGGGGGGACAGATACGCAGTATTTT
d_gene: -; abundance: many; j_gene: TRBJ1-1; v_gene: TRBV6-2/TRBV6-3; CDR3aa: CASRPLGVGTEAFF; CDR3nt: TGTGCCAGCAGGCCCCTAGGGGTCGGGACTGAAGCTTTCTTT
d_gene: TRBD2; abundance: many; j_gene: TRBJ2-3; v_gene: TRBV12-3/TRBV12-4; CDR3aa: CASTLWTSGETQYF; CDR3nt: TGTGCCAGCACTCTCTGGACTAGCGGGGAGACGCAGTATTTT
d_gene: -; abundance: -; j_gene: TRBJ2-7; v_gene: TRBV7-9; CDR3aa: CASSLLPGHSSYEQYF; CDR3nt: TGTGCCAGCAGCTTACTACCGGGACATAGCTCCTACGAGCAGTACTTC
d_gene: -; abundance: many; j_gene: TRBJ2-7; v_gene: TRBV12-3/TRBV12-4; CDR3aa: CASSLNRAYEQYF; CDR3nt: TGTGCCAGCAGTTTGAACCGAGCCTACGAGCAGTACTTC
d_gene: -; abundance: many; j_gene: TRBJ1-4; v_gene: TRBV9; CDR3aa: CAPRFGVKNEKLFF; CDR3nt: TGTGCCCCTCGGTTCGGAGTGAAGAATGAAAAACTGTTTTTT
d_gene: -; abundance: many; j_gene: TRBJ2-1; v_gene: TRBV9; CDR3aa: CASSGVGDEQFF; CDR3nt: TGTGCCAGCAGCGGGGTAGGCGATGAGCAGTTCTTC
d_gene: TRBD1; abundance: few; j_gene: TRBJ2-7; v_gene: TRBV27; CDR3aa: CASSWDRSYEQYF; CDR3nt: TGTGCCAGCAGTTGGGACAGGTCCTACGAGCAGTACTTC